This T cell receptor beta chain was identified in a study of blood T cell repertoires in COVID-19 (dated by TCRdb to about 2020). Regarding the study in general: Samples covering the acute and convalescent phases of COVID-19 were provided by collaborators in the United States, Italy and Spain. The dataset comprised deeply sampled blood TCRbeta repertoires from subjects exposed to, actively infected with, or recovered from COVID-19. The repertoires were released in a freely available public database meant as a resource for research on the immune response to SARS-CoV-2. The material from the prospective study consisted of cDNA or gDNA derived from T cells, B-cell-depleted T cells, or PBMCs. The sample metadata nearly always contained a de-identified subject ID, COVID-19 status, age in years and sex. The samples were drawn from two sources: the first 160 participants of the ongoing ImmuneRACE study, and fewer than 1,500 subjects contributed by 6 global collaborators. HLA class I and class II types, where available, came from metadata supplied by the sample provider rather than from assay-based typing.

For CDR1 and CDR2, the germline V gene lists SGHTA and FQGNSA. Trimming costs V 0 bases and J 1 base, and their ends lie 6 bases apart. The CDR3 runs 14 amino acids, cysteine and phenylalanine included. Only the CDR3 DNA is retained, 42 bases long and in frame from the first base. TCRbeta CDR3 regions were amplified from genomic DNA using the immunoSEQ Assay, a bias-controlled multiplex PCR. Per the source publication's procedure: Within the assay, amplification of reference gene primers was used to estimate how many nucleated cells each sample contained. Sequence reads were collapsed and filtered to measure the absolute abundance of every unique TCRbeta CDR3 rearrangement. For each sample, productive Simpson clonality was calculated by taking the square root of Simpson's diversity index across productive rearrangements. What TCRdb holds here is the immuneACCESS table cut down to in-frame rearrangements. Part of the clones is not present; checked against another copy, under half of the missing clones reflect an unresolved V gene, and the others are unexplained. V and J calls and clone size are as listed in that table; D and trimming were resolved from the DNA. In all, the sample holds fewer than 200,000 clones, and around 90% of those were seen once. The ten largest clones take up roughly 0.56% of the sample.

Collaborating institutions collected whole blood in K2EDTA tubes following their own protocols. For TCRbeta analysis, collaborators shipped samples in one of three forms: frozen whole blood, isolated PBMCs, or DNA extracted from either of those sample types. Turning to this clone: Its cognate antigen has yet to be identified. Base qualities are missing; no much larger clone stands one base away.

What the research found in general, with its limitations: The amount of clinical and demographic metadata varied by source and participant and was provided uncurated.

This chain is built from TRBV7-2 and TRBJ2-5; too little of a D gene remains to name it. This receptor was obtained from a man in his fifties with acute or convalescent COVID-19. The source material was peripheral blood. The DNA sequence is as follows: TGTGCCAGCAGCTTAGCCCGGAGCCAAGAGACCCAGTACTTC. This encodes CASSLARSQETQYF.